The 32 T cell receptor beta chains below all came from one sample that was sequenced in a study of blood T cell repertoires in COVID-19. The table came from immunoSEQ multiplex PCR; TCRdb's copy has only in-frame clones and leaves some out. The sample includes 130,000 to 150,000 clones, 75% to 90% seen only once; the top ten take roughly 1.6%. Sequenced input: peripheral blood. These receptors came from a woman between 45 and 65 years old with acute or convalescent COVID-19.

This chain connects TRBV6-5 to TRBJ2-5; maybe TRBD1 (5 bases). V was clipped by 8 bases and J by 5 bases, with 12 bases between them. CDR1 MNHEY and CDR2 SVGAGI come from the germline V gene. The CDR3 has 12 amino acids. The CDR3 region is CASQQDQETQYF. CDR3 nucleotides: TGTGCCAGCCAACAGGATCAGGAGACCCAGTACTTC.

About this clone: One junction end does not reproduce the germline sequence, and a read error may be involved. The sample holds other DNA sequences that translate to the same CDR3. V and J are TRBV6-5 and TRBJ2-7, with a tentative D call TRBD1 (6 bases). Looked up from germline, CDR1 is MNHEY and CDR2 is SVGAGI. CDR3 length: 13 residues. The CDR3: CASSEGQTYEQYF. As DNA, the CDR3 is TGTGCCAGCAGCGAGGGACAAACCTACGAGCAGTACTTT.

This chain connects TRBV14 to TRBJ1-5; D gene unclear. The V end was cut by 1 base, the J end by 2 bases, with 9 bases between. Germline assignment: CDR1 SGHDN and CDR2 FVKESK. The CDR3 loop spans 15 amino acids. The CDR3 spells CASSQGTAGNQPQHF. The CDR3 coding sequence is TGTGCCAGCAGCCAAGGCACGGCGGGCAATCAGCCCCAGCATTTT.

V usage is TRBV6-5 and J usage is TRBJ2-1; perhaps TRBD2 as D (5 bases). The V end was cut by 6 bases, the J end by 0 bases, with 9 bases between. CDR1 and CDR2 from the germline V gene are MNHEY and SVGAGI. The CDR3 runs 14 residues. CDR3 nucleotides: TGTGCCAGCAGGGACGGAGGCTCCTACAATGAGCAGTTCTTC. It is translated as CASRDGGSYNEQFF.

V usage is TRBV7-9 and J usage is TRBJ1-4, with D unclear. Germline V gives CDR1 SEHNR, CDR2 FQNEAQ (reference sequence). This CDR3 has 16 amino acids. V was clipped by 0 bases and J by 4 bases, with 12 bases between them. CDR3 coding DNA: TGTGCCAGCAGCTTAGCGCCGGGGTTAGGTAATGAAAAACTGTTTTTT. It is translated as CASSLAPGLGNEKLFF.

The chain carries TRBV2 and TRBJ1-2; D not resolved. V dropped 6 bases and J dropped 2 bases, with 10 bases sitting between them. This CDR3 contains 13 residues. The germline V gene has CDR1 SNHLY and CDR2 FYNNEI. As DNA, the CDR3 is TGTGCCAGCAGCATGAACAGCAACTATGGCTACACCTTC. Encoded protein: CASSMNSNYGYTF.

This chain joins TRBV19 and TRBJ1-1, with 7 bases fitting TRBD1. V dropped 7 bases and J dropped 4; count of bases not matched to a gene: 9. Germline V lookup: CDR1 LNHDA, CDR2 SQIVND (reference sequence). The CDR3 is 14 residues long. In DNA, the CDR3 is TGTGCCAGTAAAAATCAGGGGGATAGCACTGAAGCTTTCTTT. Amino acid sequence: CASKNQGDSTEAFF. Combining the CDR3 with reference TRBV19 and TRBJ1-1 gives the whole variable domain DGGITQSPKYLFRKEGQNVTLSCEQNLNHDAMYWYRQDPGQGLRLIYYSQIVNDFQKGDIAEGYSVSREKKESFPLTVTSAQKNPTAFYLCASKNQGDSTEAFFGQGTRLTVV.

This clone appeared a few times. Distinct nucleotide sequences in the sample also encode this CDR3. The chain carries TRBV5-1 and TRBJ1-5; TRBD1 aligns across 7 bases. J was trimmed by 7 bases and V by 0 bases; bases with no gene match: 4. The CDR3 contains 14 residues. Germline V gives CDR1 SGHRS, CDR2 YFSETQ. In nucleotides, the CDR3 is TGCGCCAGCAGCTTGGGTCAGGGGGACCAGCCCCAGCATTTT. Translated: CASSLGQGDQPQHF.

This clone has a single count. The V and J genes are TRBV6-2 or TRBV6-3 and TRBJ2-3, with a weak D call TRBD2 (6 bases). CDR1 MNHEY and CDR2 SVGEGT come from the germline V gene. Trimming left V 6 bases short and J 1 base short, with 14 bases between. The CDR3 covers 15 residues. The CDR3 DNA reads TGTGCCAGCAGCCGGACACCGGGGGGCACAGATACGCAGTATTTT. Its protein is CASSRTPGGTDTQYF.

V is TRBV24-1 and J is TRBJ2-1; 14 bases are a match to TRBD2. In germline, CDR1 is KGHDR, CDR2 SFDVKD. The CDR3 has 19 residues. V trimming: 4 bases; J trimming: 0 bases; junction bases outside the gene matches: 7. CDR3 nucleotides: TGTGCCACCAGTGACGCGGGACTAGCGGGAGACGGCTCCTACAATGAGCAGTTCTTC. It codes for CATSDAGLAGDGSYNEQFF.

The chain links TRBV28 to TRBJ2-7, with 12 bases aligning to TRBD1. Germline CDR1 is MDHEN and CDR2 is SYDVKM. J gave up 0 bases and V 6 bases, and 15 bases lay outside the gene matches. The CDR3 spans 19 residues. This CDR3 reads CASSSPPGQGAPLSYEQYF. In nucleotides, the CDR3 is TGTGCCAGCAGCTCCCCGCCGGGACAGGGGGCTCCCCTCTCCTACGAGCAGTACTTC.

The chain is built from TRBV19 and TRBJ2-1; the D gene is possibly TRBD2 (6 bases). This CDR3 contains 16 residues. Germline CDR1 reads LNHDA; CDR2 reads SQIVND (reference sequence). Trimming left V 5 bases short and J 3 bases short, with 17 bases between. CDR3 residues: CASSSQRRGNYNEQFF. CDR3 nucleotides: TGTGCCAGTAGTTCTCAGAGGCGGGGAAACTACAATGAGCAGTTCTTC.

This clone was observed a few times. The chain carries TRBV6-5 and TRBJ1-2, with 12 bases fitting TRBD1. After removal of 6 bases from V and 8 bases from J, the junction contained 4 bases not matched to a gene. CDR1 MNHEY and CDR2 SVGAGI come from the germline V gene. The CDR3 extends over 13 amino acids. The CDR3 DNA follows: TGTGCCAGCAGACGGGACAGGGGGCTCGGCTACACCTTC. Its translation is CASRRDRGLGYTF.

This clone occurred once. V gene TRBV6-2 or TRBV6-3 combines with J gene TRBJ2-5; D is uncertain. The germline V gene has CDR1 MNHEY and CDR2 SVGEGT. Trimming stripped 1 base from V and 5 bases from J, with 8 bases between. The CDR3 has 13 amino acids. The CDR3 DNA sequence: TGTGCCAGCAGTTACTTAAACGGGGAGACCCAGTACTTC. The encoded protein is CASSYLNGETQYF.

J is TRBJ1-2 and V is TRBV20-1; the D is unclear. V was shortened by 8 bases and J by 5 bases, with 12 bases between the two germline ends. Germline CDR1 and CDR2: DFQATT and SNEGSKA (reference sequence). The CDR3 is 11 residues long. As DNA, the CDR3 is TGCAGTTGCCCGGGTACTTATGGCTACACCTTC. Translation: CSCPGTYGYTF.

This chain connects TRBV2 to TRBJ2-5; TRBD2 matches 7 bases. This CDR3 spans 15 amino acids. Germline loops: CDR1 SNHLY, CDR2 FYNNEI. The V segment lost 0 bases and the J segment 1 base; nucleotides outside the gene matches: 2. CDR3 DNA sequence: TGTGCCAGCAGTGAAGCTTGGACTAGCCAAGAGACCCAGTACTTC. Translation gives CASSEAWTSQETQYF. Filled out from reference TRBV2 and TRBJ2-5, the complete variable domain reads EPEVTQTPSHQVTQMGQEVILRCVPISNHLYFYWYRQILGQKVEFLVSFYNNEISEKSEIFDDQFSVERPDGSNFTLKIRSTKLEDSAMYFCASSEAWTSQETQYFGPGTRLLVL.

The chain recombines TRBV3-1 (or the pseudogene TRBV3-2) with TRBJ2-1; 7 nucleotides line up with TRBD2. Germline CDR1 and CDR2: LGHDT and YNNKEL (reference sequence). J gave up 2 bases and V 3 bases, and 7 bases lay outside the gene matches. This CDR3 region has 16 residues. In DNA, the CDR3 is TGTGCCAGCAGCCAGGCGGGACTAAGACCCTACAATGAGCAGTTCTTC. Amino acid sequence: CASSQAGLRPYNEQFF.

The chain employs TRBV6-5 and TRBJ1-5; TRBD1 is a possible D gene (5 bases). Germline CDR1 MNHEY, CDR2 SVGAGI. V was trimmed by 5 bases and J by 11 bases, leaving 19 bases between them. The CDR3 consists of 14 residues. The CDR3 is CASSLGGITGAQHF. The DNA of the CDR3 is TGTGCCAGCAGTCTCGGAGGGATTACGGGGGCCCAGCATTTT.

CDR3 region: CASSIWLAGGTDTQYF. The CDR3 DNA reads TGTGCCAGTAGTATCTGGCTAGCGGGGGGCACAGATACGCAGTATTTT. This rearrangement joins TRBV19 to TRBJ2-3; the match to TRBD2 covers 10 bases. From germline, CDR1 is LNHDA and CDR2 SQIVND (reference sequence). With V trimmed by 3 bases and J by 1 base, 4 bases remained unmatched. CDR3 size: 16 residues. The variable domain in full, with the rest retrieved from reference TRBV19 and TRBJ2-3, is DGGITQSPKYLFRKEGQNVTLSCEQNLNHDAMYWYRQDPGQGLRLIYYSQIVNDFQKGDIAEGYSVSREKKESFPLTVTSAQKNPTAFYLCASSIWLAGGTDTQYFGPGTRLTVL.

The chain combines TRBV6-6 with TRBJ1-2; tentative D call: TRBD1 (5 bases). The CDR3 sequence is 15 residues long. The V gene's germline CDR1 is MNHNY and CDR2 SVGAGI (reference sequence). V was cut by 0 bases and J by 6 bases, with 14 bases left in between. The CDR3, as DNA: TGTGCCAGCAGTTACTCCCAGGGAAACCCAAATGGCTACACCTTC. Amino acids: CASSYSQGNPNGYTF.

The V call is TRBV19, the J call TRBJ1-1, with a weak D call TRBD1 (5 bases). There are 15 residues in the CDR3. V shed 0 bases and J shed 4 bases, with 12 bases lying between them. The germline V gene has CDR1 LNHDA and CDR2 SQIVND (reference sequence). CDR3 nucleotide sequence: TGTGCCAGTAGTATAGATGAGACAGCGACCACTGAAGCTTTCTTT. Translation: CASSIDETATTEAFF.

The DNA of the CDR3 is TGTGCCAGCAGTTTTGGGAGGGGTCACGAGCAGTACTTC. It specifies CASSFGRGHEQYF. The chain recombines TRBV12-3 or TRBV12-4 with TRBJ2-7, with 7 bases fitting TRBD2. The ends lost 3 bases at V and 5 bases at J; junction bases unmatched: 4. This CDR3 has 13 residues.

This chain joins TRBV28 and TRBJ1-4; 9 positions match TRBD1. From germline, CDR1 is MDHEN and CDR2 SYDVKM. Trimming at V came to 5 bases and at J to 6 bases, leaving 10 bases not matched to a gene. This CDR3 contains 16 residues. In nucleotides, the CDR3 is TGTGCCAGCAGTAGCTCAGCGGGACAGGGTTATGAAAAACTGTTTTTT. Translating it yields CASSSSAGQGYEKLFF.

The rearrangement links TRBV12-3 or TRBV12-4 to TRBJ1-1; D is perhaps TRBD1 (6 bases). V lost 7 bases and J 1 base, leaving 10 bases between the germline ends. CDR3 size: 13 residues. The CDR3 reads CASMPGANTEAFF. The CDR3 DNA is TGTGCCAGCATGCCAGGGGCGAACACTGAAGCTTTCTTT.

CDR3 sequence: CASSALVGSYNEQFF. For the CDR3, the DNA is TGTGCCAGCAGCGCGTTGGTCGGTTCCTACAATGAGCAGTTCTTC. The chain is built from TRBV9 and TRBJ2-1; D uncertain. Trimming took off 3 bases at V and 1 base at J, with 11 bases between the two ends. CDR1 is SGDLS and CDR2 is YYNGEE in the germline V gene. This CDR3 spans 15 amino acids.

In this sample, this clone turned up once. The chain has TRBV6-2 or TRBV6-3 and TRBJ1-1; tentatively, D is TRBD1 (6 bases). Between the trimmed V and J ends, which lost 5 bases and 8 bases, there was a span of 12 bases. CDR1 is MNHEY, CDR2 SVGEGT, per germline. The CDR3 loop spans 12 amino acids. CDR3 in amino acids: CASSPRTVEAFF. The CDR3 DNA sequence: TGTGCCAGCAGTCCAAGGACAGTGGAAGCTTTCTTT.

This sequence joins TRBV5-1 and TRBJ2-5; 8 nucleotides line up with TRBD1. Germline lookup yields CDR1 SGHRS and CDR2 YFSETQ. The CDR3 runs to 13 residues. V was pared by 4 bases and J by 4 bases, with 3 bases of the junction left unmatched. In nucleotides, the CDR3 is TGCGCCAGCAGCCCCGGGACAGGAGAGACCCAGTACTTC. Amino acid sequence: CASSPGTGETQYF.

This clone was detected a few times. The rearrangement joins TRBV29-1 to TRBJ2-1, with 9 bases identical to TRBD1. The junction had 15 bases not matched to a gene; V was cut back by 0 bases and J by 3 bases. Germline assignment: CDR1 SQVTM and CDR2 ANQGSEA. This CDR3 is built from 19 residues. The CDR3 nucleotides read TGCAGCGTTGAAGAGGGGACAGGGTTTGTCCACATACACTACAATGAGCAGTTCTTC. The encoded protein is CSVEEGTGFVHIHYNEQFF.

The gene calls are TRBV12-5 and TRBJ1-1; D not resolved. CDR3 length: 13 residues. From germline, CDR1 is LGHNT and CDR2 FRNRAP. Trimming took off 4 bases at V and 4 bases at J, with 10 bases between the two ends. Here the CDR3 DNA reads TGTGCTAGTGGTTCCCGTCGAGGCACTGAAGCTTTCTTT. The encoded protein is CASGSRRGTEAFF.

The rearrangement links TRBV5-6 to TRBJ2-5; no clear D gene. Germline V CDR1 and CDR2: SGHDT, YYEEEE. This CDR3 has 13 amino acids. The V and J ends lost 5 bases and 4 bases respectively, with 12 bases between them. This CDR3 reads CASRAGVRETQYF. The CDR3 nucleotides are TGTGCCAGCAGAGCAGGCGTTCGAGAGACCCAGTACTTC.

The chain joins TRBV7-3 to TRBJ1-1, with D hard to call. Germline V lookup: CDR1 SGHTA, CDR2 FQGTGA. The germline V and J ends were trimmed by 5 bases and 0 bases, with 7 bases remaining between them. This CDR3 is built from 13 residues. CDR3 sequence (DNA): TGTGCCAGCAGCATCGACATGAACACTGAAGCTTTCTTT. This sequence encodes CASSIDMNTEAFF.

The gene calls are TRBV27 and TRBJ2-1, with TRBD2 matching over 12 bases. CDR3 length: 15 amino acids. The V segment lost 4 bases and the J segment 6 bases; nucleotides outside the gene matches: 4. In germline, CDR1 is MNHEY, CDR2 SMNVEV (reference sequence). The CDR3 sequence is CASSSGTSGFNEQFF. The CDR3 nucleotides are TGTGCCAGCAGTTCCGGGACTAGCGGGTTCAATGAGCAGTTCTTC.